Presented here are 28 T cell receptor beta chains from one specimen sequenced in a study of molecular identifiers for immune sequencing clone quantification. TCRdb re-derived calls from the PCR reads in MiXCR, one entry per CDR3 protein. The table records 15,000 to 20,000 distinct CDR3 sequences, about a fifth of them present only once. Sequenced sample: naive CD8+ T cells from blood, with Jurkat cell RNA spiked in. Documented subset: FACS-sorted CD8+CD4-CCR7+CD45RA+ naive T cells. The receptors were sampled from a human donor in good health. Some libraries in this study had Jurkat cell RNA spiked in.

This clonotype was seen a few times. The chain is built from TRBV7-9 and TRBJ2-7; 8 bases align to TRBD2. The CDR3 runs to 15 residues. J was trimmed by 4 bases and V by 5 bases; bases with no gene match: 10. Germline CDR1 reads SEHNR; CDR2 reads FQNEAQ (reference sequence). The CDR3 DNA reads TGTGCCAGCAGCGATATTGGGCTAGCGGGTTACGAGCAGTACTTC. Protein: CASSDIGLAGYEQYF.

The chain joins TRBV20-1 to TRBJ2-1; D may be TRBD1 (6 bases). V lost 2 bases and J lost 9, with 8 bases in between. Germline V gene data show CDR1 as DFQATT and CDR2 as SNEGSKA (reference sequence). This CDR3 is built from 11 residues. CDR3 residues: CSARTGLEQFF. The CDR3 DNA sequence: TGCAGTGCTAGAACAGGGCTTGAGCAGTTCTTC.

This clonotype rates as medium-sized. The chain carries TRBV12-3 or TRBV12-4 and TRBJ2-1; 7 bases match TRBD2. The trim removed 4 bases at V and 0 bases at J, leaving 3 bases unmatched. The CDR3 has 15 amino acids. CDR3 protein: CASSSGTTSYNEQFF. The CDR3, as DNA: TGTGCCAGCAGTTCCGGGACTACCTCCTACAATGAGCAGTTCTTC.

This clonotype was counted ten times or more. This chain links TRBV6-5 with TRBJ2-2; D is unresolved. Per the germline V gene, CDR1 is MNHEY and CDR2 is SVGAGI. CDR3 size: 17 residues. V lost 4 bases, J lost 5 bases, and 20 bases lay in between. The CDR3 reads CASSFAFYRGSTGELFF. CDR3 DNA sequence: TGTGCCAGCAGTTTTGCCTTCTATCGCGGCTCAACCGGGGAGCTGTTTTTT.

Note on this clonotype: A read error may account for a junction end that differs from germline. The chain links TRBV20-1 to TRBJ2-7; TRBD2 matches 9 bases. CDR3 length: 14 amino acids. Germline CDR1 and CDR2: DFQATT and SNEGSKA (reference sequence). The CDR3 is CGANGLAFSYEQYF. CDR3 coding DNA: TGCGGTGCGAATGGACTAGCGTTCTCCTACGAGCAGTACTTC.

Comment on this clonotype: At one end, the junction sequence differs from germline, possibly due to a read error. The genes are TRBV9 and TRBJ2-1; perhaps TRBD2 as D (5 bases). CDR3 size: 14 residues. Germline-derived CDR1 and CDR2 are SGDLS and YYNGEE. Here the CDR3 DNA reads TGTGCCAGCAGCGGAGAGGGTACTTACAATGAGCAGCTCTTC. Amino acids: CASSGEGTYNEQLF. Full variable domain (outside the CDR3, taken from reference TRBV9 and TRBJ2-1): DSGVTQTPKHLITATGQRVTLRCSPRSGDLSVYWYQQSLDQGLQFLIQYYNGEERAKGNILERFSAQQFPDLHSELNLSSLELGDSALYFCASSGEGTYNEQLFGPGTRLTVL.

Judged by abundance, this clonotype is medium-sized. The chain combines TRBV4-3 with TRBJ2-2; 9 bases map to TRBD1. The J segment lost 4 bases and the V segment lost 3 bases, leaving 3 bases of the junction unmatched. This CDR3 is 15 amino acids long. CDR1 and CDR2 (germline): LGHNA, YSLEER. CDR3 sequence reads: CASSQAGQGTGELFF. CDR3 in DNA: TGCGCCAGCAGCCAGGCGGGACAGGGCACCGGGGAGCTGTTTTTT.

About this clonotype itself: A single base separates this from a much larger clone, so it may be a read error. The genes are TRBV12-3 or TRBV12-4 and TRBJ2-7; D may be TRBD2 (6 bases). This CDR3 is 13 amino acids long. This CDR3 reads CTSTDGGSYEQYF. The CDR3 DNA reads as TGTACCAGCACCGACGGAGGGTCCTACGAGCAGTACTTC.

The chain couples TRBV27 to TRBJ1-1, with D hard to call. Germline CDR1 reads MNHEY; CDR2 reads SMNVEV (reference sequence). The CDR3 has 13 amino acids. V lost 6 bases, J lost 0 bases, and 8 bases lay in between. The CDR3 region is CASSQTVNTEAFF. As DNA, the CDR3 is TGTGCCAGCAGCCAGACTGTGAACACTGAAGCTTTCTTT.

This clonotype was seen at least ten times. The rearrangement joins TRBV28 to TRBJ2-7, with a possible D match to TRBD1 (5 bases). The germline CDR1 and CDR2 sequences are MDHEN and SYDVKM. This CDR3 spans 14 amino acids. The ends were cut back, 5 bases at V and 0 bases at J, with 11 bases in the middle. The CDR3 DNA sequence: TGTGCCAGCAGTATCCAGGGCCTCTCCTACGAGCAGTACTTC. This sequence encodes CASSIQGLSYEQYF.

Of note for this clonotype: This sequence may be a read error, since a much larger clone differs from it by one base. The genes are TRBV27 and TRBJ1-1; TRBD1 matches at 9 bases. The length of the CDR3 is 14 residues. CDR1 and CDR2 from the germline V gene are MNHEY and SMNVEV (reference sequence). J gave up 0 bases and V 4 bases, and 0 bases lay outside the gene matches. CDR3 loop: CASSYRGLNTEAFF. The CDR3 DNA follows: TGTGCCAGCAGTTACAGGGGGCTGAACACTGAAGCTTTCTTT.

This clonotype is deemed medium-sized. The chain couples TRBV4-3 to TRBJ2-7; 7 bases fit TRBD2. The V gene end was trimmed by 1 base and the J gene end by 4 bases; junction bases not matched to a gene: 4. The CDR3 loop spans 14 amino acids. Germline CDR1 reads LGHNA; CDR2 reads YSLEER. The CDR3 loop is CASSQGGEGYEQYF. The CDR3 DNA reads as TGCGCCAGCAGCCAAGGGGGGGAGGGGTACGAGCAGTACTTC.

This clonotype was picked up a small number of times. The rearrangement links TRBV29-1 to TRBJ1-3; TRBD1 matches at 8 bases. Germline V gene sequence: CDR1 SQVTM, CDR2 ANQGSEA. Trimming at V came to 6 bases and at J to 1 base, leaving 5 bases not matched to a gene. CDR3 length: 14 amino acids. The CDR3 protein is CSVPGQESGNTIYF. The CDR3 DNA reads TGCAGCGTCCCGGGACAGGAGTCTGGAAACACCATATATTTT.

Concerning this clonotype itself: This sequence may be a read error, since a much larger clone differs from it by one base. The chain joins TRBV2 to TRBJ2-7; the match to TRBD1 covers 7 bases. The J segment lost 6 bases and the V segment lost 5 bases, leaving 7 bases of the junction unmatched. CDR1 and CDR2 from the germline V gene are SNHLY and FYNNEI. CDR3 length: 13 residues. This CDR3 is CASSRQGFREQYF. In DNA form, the CDR3 reads TGTGCCAGCAGTAGACAGGGTTTCCGCGAGCAGTACTTC. Full variable domain (missing parts from reference TRBV2 and TRBJ2-7): EPEVTQTPSHQVTQMGQEVILRCVPISNHLYFYWYRQILGQKVEFLVSFYNNEISEKSEIFDDQFSVERPDGSNFTLKIRSTKLEDSAMYFCASSRQGFREQYFGPGTRLTVT.

This clonotype is termed medium-sized (0.01 to 0.1%). The rearrangement links TRBV6-2 or TRBV6-3 to TRBJ2-7, with D unclear. The CDR3 contains 11 residues. CDR1 and CDR2 (germline): MNHEY, SVGEGT. The V gene lost 4 bases and the J gene lost 4 bases, with 5 bases spanning the gap. This CDR3 reads CASSSPYEQYF. The CDR3 DNA is TGTGCCAGCAGTTCGCCTTACGAGCAGTACTTC.

The chain is built from TRBV7-3 and TRBJ2-2; 13 bases agree with TRBD2. CDR1 and CDR2 from the germline V gene are SGHTA and FQGTGA. The CDR3 length is 18 residues. The V and J ends lost 5 bases and 5 bases, in that order; junction bases with no gene match: 11. The CDR3 DNA follows: TGTGCCAGCAGCCCGTACCCACTAGCGGGAGGGCCAACCGGGGAGCTGTTTTTT. It yields the protein CASSPYPLAGGPTGELFF.

This clonotype was detected ten times or more. The chain links TRBV13 to TRBJ2-7; 10 nucleotides agree with TRBD2. The CDR3 totals 16 residues. V shed 4 bases, J shed 0 bases, and the junction held 6 bases outside the gene matches. Germline CDR1 is PRHDT and CDR2 is FYEKMQ (reference sequence). In DNA form, the CDR3 reads TGTGCCAGCAGCTCCCCTAGCGGGAGTGACTCCTACGAGCAGTACTTC. This translates into CASSSPSGSDSYEQYF.

This clonotype is judged medium-sized (0.01 to 0.1%). The chain combines TRBV3-1 with TRBJ1-5; D gene ambiguous. Per germline, CDR1 LGHDT and CDR2 YNNKEL (reference sequence). This CDR3 has 17 amino acids. Deletions cut 0 bases from V and 3 bases from J, with 15 bases between. The CDR3 nucleotides read TGTGCCAGCAGCCAAGATTCGCCGGTGAGGAACAATCAGCCCCAGCATTTT. The encoded protein is CASSQDSPVRNNQPQHF.

The CDR3 protein is CASSLEWGGSTDTQYF. CDR3 sequence (DNA): TGTGCCAGCAGTCTCGAGTGGGGGGGCTCCACAGATACGCAGTATTTT. The V call is TRBV28, the J call TRBJ2-3; D may be TRBD2 (7 bases). Germline CDR1 is MDHEN and CDR2 is SYDVKM. Deletions cut 5 bases from V and 2 bases from J, with 17 bases between. The CDR3 consists of 16 residues.

This clonotype was counted ten times or more. The chain is built from TRBV10-3 and TRBJ2-1; D is ambiguous. V dropped 2 bases and J dropped 9 bases, with 17 bases sitting between them. The CDR3 totals 15 residues. Germline lookup yields CDR1 ENHRY and CDR2 SYGVKD. CDR3 sequence: CAISEKGSFGGEQFF. CDR3 bases: TGTGCCATCAGTGAGAAAGGAAGCTTCGGCGGTGAGCAGTTCTTC.

This clonotype was counted a few times. The V gene is TRBV7-9, the J gene TRBJ2-1; 12 positions agree with TRBD2. Germline CDR1 is SEHNR and CDR2 is FQNEAQ (reference sequence). V shed 5 bases, J shed 4 bases, and the junction held 6 bases outside the gene matches. The CDR3 contains 16 residues. CDR3 sequence reads: CASSGRTSGIYNEQFF. For the CDR3, the DNA is TGTGCCAGCAGCGGACGGACTAGCGGGATATACAATGAGCAGTTCTTC.

There are a few counts of this clonotype. This rearrangement joins TRBV13 to TRBJ2-1, with TRBD2 matching 14 bases. CDR3 length equals 19 residues. Trimming at V came to 2 bases and at J to 6 bases, leaving 12 bases not matched to a gene. The V gene's germline CDR1 is PRHDT and CDR2 FYEKMQ (reference sequence). This CDR3 is CASSLRGKGLAGEINEQFF. The CDR3 DNA is TGTGCCAGCAGCTTAAGGGGGAAGGGACTAGCGGGAGAGATCAATGAGCAGTTCTTC.

For this clonotype: A much larger clone lies one base from this, so it may be a read error. Given the absence of the conserved phenylalanine or tryptophan at the CDR3 end, a read error is likely. This chain joins TRBV13 and TRBJ2-2; D unclear. Trimming took 0 bases from V and 6 from J, leaving 8 bases between them. CDR3 length: 14 amino acids. Germline V lookup: CDR1 PRHDT, CDR2 FYEKMQ (reference sequence). CDR3 sequence: CASSLGRSPGELFL. Here the CDR3 DNA reads TGTGCCAGCAGCTTAGGCCGGAGCCCCGGGGAGCTGTTTCTT.

This clonotype has at least ten counts. The chain joins TRBV2 to TRBJ2-7; 9 nucleotides agree with TRBD2. CDR1 and CDR2 from the germline V gene are SNHLY and FYNNEI. This CDR3 is built from 15 residues. V shed 2 bases and J 3 bases; nucleotides not matched to a gene: 5. DNA for the CDR3: TGTGCCAGCAGTGAACCGGTAGCGGGAGACTACGAGCAGTACTTC. Encoded protein: CASSEPVAGDYEQYF.

This clonotype was counted at least ten times. The CDR3 bases are TGTGCCAGCAGTTTGAGGGGACCTCTCTACGAGCAGTACTTC. It yields the protein CASSLRGPLYEQYF. The chain uses TRBV27 and TRBJ2-7; either TRBD1 or TRBD2 may fit D (5 bases each). CDR1 and CDR2 (germline): MNHEY, SMNVEV (reference sequence). This CDR3 is built from 14 residues. The V and J ends lost 3 bases and 3 bases respectively, with 12 bases between them.

Ten or more counts support this clonotype. The rearrangement links TRBV12-3 or TRBV12-4 to TRBJ2-1; the match to TRBD2 covers 7 bases. The CDR3 length is 16 residues. V lost 5 bases to trimming and J lost 7 bases; unmatched junction nucleotides: 14. The CDR3: CASSPPGSLGGNEQFF. The CDR3 coding sequence is TGTGCCAGCAGTCCCCCGGGTTCCCTCGGGGGGAATGAGCAGTTCTTC.

This clonotype has at least ten counts. CDR3: CASTFGAGGYNEQFF. The CDR3 coding sequence is TGTGCCAGCACATTCGGGGCGGGGGGTTACAATGAGCAGTTCTTC. V gene TRBV11-2 combines with J gene TRBJ2-1, with 8 bases lining up with TRBD2. Germline V gene sequence: CDR1 SGHAT, CDR2 FQNNGV. V lost 7 bases, J lost 4 bases, and 9 bases stayed unmatched. CDR3 length equals 15 residues.

This clonotype was counted a few times. The V gene is TRBV7-2, the J gene TRBJ2-7; D gene ambiguous. V lost 1 base, J lost 0 bases, and 7 bases lay in between. This CDR3 region has 14 residues. Germline V lookup: CDR1 SGHTA, CDR2 FQGNSA. This CDR3 reads CASSLGVLSYEQYF. CDR3 sequence (DNA): TGTGCCAGCAGCTTAGGGGTACTCTCCTACGAGCAGTACTTC. Variable domain in full (rest from reference TRBV7-2 and TRBJ2-7): GAGVSQSPSNKVTEKGKDVELRCDPISGHTALYWYRQSLGQGLEFLIYFQGNSAPDKSGLPSDRFSAERTGGSVSTLTIQRTQQEDSAVYLCASSLGVLSYEQYFGPGTRLTVT.